One sample yielded the 13 T cell receptor beta chains listed below, sequenced in a study of cytomegalovirus exposure and HLA in healthy donors. With 60 Vbeta and 13 Jbeta primers, the PCR was carried out. TCRdb's table, derived via immunoSEQ multiplex PCR, lists solely in-frame clones and lacks some. The sample gives 110,000 or so clones, 82% of which show up once; around 2.3% is in the top ten. Sequenced input: PBMCs. The receptors come from a woman between 18 and 29 years old in good health and CMV-seronegative.

The chain couples TRBV7-6 to TRBJ2-3; 9 bases agree with TRBD2. V shed 0 bases and J 4 bases; nucleotides not matched to a gene: 14. The CDR3 contains 19 residues. Germline CDR1 and CDR2: SGHVS and FNYEAQ. DNA for the CDR3: TGTGCCAGCAGCTTAGCCCCACCCGGTGATAGCGGGAGCCCAGATACGCAGTATTTT. Protein product: CASSLAPPGDSGSPDTQYF. Full variable domain (rest looked up from reference TRBV7-6 and TRBJ2-3): GAGVSQSPRYKVTKRGQDVALRCDPISGHVSLYWYRQALGQGPEFLTYFNYEAQQDKSGLPNDRFSAERPEGSISTLTIQRTEQRDSAMYRCASSLAPPGDSGSPDTQYFGPGTRLTVL.

This clone occurred a few times. The CDR3 region has the DNA TGTGCCAGCAGCTCCACTAGCGGGAGGGCCCGGTTCTTC. Amino acids: CASSSTSGRARFF. V usage is TRBV5-6 and J usage is TRBJ2-1; 13 positions agree with TRBD2. Trimming removed 3 bases from V and 15 bases from J; junction bases left unmatched: 6. Germline values: CDR1 SGHDT, CDR2 YYEEEE. The CDR3 consists of 13 residues.

This chain joins TRBV15 and TRBJ2-3; 10 bases are shared with TRBD2. The ends lost 0 bases at V and 2 bases at J; junction bases unmatched: 5. CDR1 is LNHNV and CDR2 is YYDKDF in the germline V gene (reference sequence). The CDR3 has 17 residues. CDR3 loop: CATSRDEREGPTDTQYF. In nucleotides, the CDR3 is TGTGCCACCAGCAGAGATGAGCGGGAGGGCCCCACAGATACGCAGTATTTT. The full variable domain, rest sourced from reference TRBV15 and TRBJ2-3, is DAMVIQNPRYQVTQFGKPVTLSCSQTLNHNVMYWYQQKSSQAPKLLFHYYDKDFNNEADTPDNFQSRRPNTSFCFLDIRSPGLGDTAMYLCATSRDEREGPTDTQYFGPGTRLTVL.

J is TRBJ2-3 and V is TRBV9; D gene ambiguous. In germline, CDR1 is SGDLS, CDR2 YYNGEE. The CDR3 extends over 14 amino acids. The ends were cut back, 4 bases at V and 1 base at J, with 10 bases in the middle. The CDR3, as DNA: TGTGCCAGCAGCCCAACCCAGGGCACAGATACGCAGTATTTT. Its protein is CASSPTQGTDTQYF.

V usage is TRBV11-2 and J usage is TRBJ1-5; unclear D gene. Germline-derived CDR1 and CDR2 are SGHAT and FQNNGV. V lost 3 bases, J lost 3 bases, and 6 bases lay in between. The CDR3 loop spans 13 amino acids. The CDR3 DNA reads as TGTGCCAGCAGCTTGGGCGTCAATCAGCCCCAGCATTTT. Protein product: CASSLGVNQPQHF.

V and J are TRBV13 and TRBJ1-5; possible D gene TRBD1, 5 bases. The CDR3 has 16 residues. V lost 5 bases, J lost 1 base, and 15 bases lay in between. Germline V lookup: CDR1 PRHDT, CDR2 FYEKMQ (reference sequence). This CDR3 reads CASSDRLGGSNQPQHF. CDR3 DNA: TGTGCCAGCAGCGACCGCCTTGGGGGGAGCAATCAGCCCCAGCATTTT.

This chain links TRBV9 with TRBJ2-1; 7 positions agree with TRBD2. There are 13 residues in the CDR3. Germline CDR1 reads SGDLS; CDR2 reads YYNGEE. The V gene end was trimmed by 3 bases and the J gene end by 7 bases; junction bases not matched to a gene: 4. The CDR3 DNA sequence: TGTGCCAGCAGCGCTCCTAGCGGAAATGAGCAGTTCTTC. This translates into CASSAPSGNEQFF.

The CDR3 DNA sequence: TGTGCCAGCAGCCCCCAGGGGGCAGATACGCAGTATTTT. Its protein product is CASSPQGADTQYF. This chain uses TRBV5-8 with TRBJ2-3; 7 positions match TRBD1. Germline assignment: CDR1 SGHTS and CDR2 YDEGEE. Trimming took 4 bases from V and 4 from J; bases not matched to a gene: 3. This CDR3 comprises 13 residues.

DNA for the CDR3: TGTGCCAGCAGCGTAGATTCGGGGTCCCGAGGCACTGAAGCTTTCTTT. Protein sequence: CASSVDSGSRGTEAFF. The chain couples TRBV9 to TRBJ1-1; D is ambiguous. The CDR3 spans 16 residues. Trimming removed 0 bases at V and 4 bases at J, with 16 bases between. The germline CDR1 and CDR2 sequences are SGDLS and YYNGEE.

J is TRBJ1-3 and V is TRBV6-6; no firm D call. This CDR3 is built from 13 residues. Trimming cost V 1 base and J 4 bases, with 5 bases left between them. Germline loops: CDR1 MNHNY, CDR2 SVGAGI (reference sequence). The CDR3 nucleotides are TGTGCCAGCAGTTACTTGCGGGGAAACACCATATATTTT. The encoded protein is CASSYLRGNTIYF.

The rearrangement links TRBV11-3 to TRBJ2-1, with TRBD2 matching over 8 bases. The germline CDR1 and CDR2 sequences are SGHNT and YENEEA. The CDR3 extends over 15 amino acids. The junction had 3 bases not matched to a gene; V was cut back by 5 bases and J by 0 bases. CDR3 nucleotides: TGTGCCAGCAGCCTTACTAGCGGCTCCTACAATGAGCAGTTCTTC. Translating it yields CASSLTSGSYNEQFF.

The chain joins TRBV20-1 to TRBJ1-2; D perhaps matches TRBD1 (5 bases). CDR1 and CDR2 from the germline V gene are DFQATT and SNEGSKA (reference sequence). The CDR3 has 11 amino acids. V was cut by 0 bases and J by 11 bases, with 10 bases left in between. DNA of the CDR3: TGCAGTGCTAGAGAGCAGGGTGGGTACACCTTC. Protein product: CSAREQGGYTF.

This CDR3 is CASSRRGGDTQYF. The CDR3 bases are TGTGCCAGCAGCCGTAGGGGGGGAGATACGCAGTATTTT. V and J are TRBV5-6 and TRBJ2-3; the D gene is possibly TRBD2 (7 bases). The CDR3 extends over 13 amino acids. Trimming took 4 bases from V and 5 from J, leaving 11 bases between them. Germline CDR1 SGHDT, CDR2 YYEEEE. Using reference TRBV5-6 and TRBJ2-3 for the parts outside the CDR3, the full variable domain is DAGVTQSPTHLIKTRGQQVTLRCSPKSGHDTVSWYQQALGQGPQFIFQYYEEEERQRGNFPDRFSGHQFPNYSSELNVNALLLGDSALYLCASSRRGGDTQYFGPGTRLTVL.